Below, one TCR beta chain is given with its context. Its specificity is unknown. These data originate in a study of naive and memory T cell subsets. Germline V gene sequence: CDR1 DFQATT, CDR2 SNEGSKA (reference sequence). There are 13 residues in the CDR3. With 0 bases removed from V and 4 bases from J, the gap between germline ends came to 9 bases. Whole-study findings and limits: Over 90% of naive TCR sequences appeared only once, unlike memory subsets. Gini index rose across naive, CM, EM and EMRA in CD4 and CD8.

Both TRBC1 and TRBC2 were covered by a beta constant-region primer of two equimolar oligonucleotides. Ligated cDNA was amplified by four rounds of PCR with nested alpha and beta constant-region primers and SP2. MiXCR was run by TCRdb on the UMI-ligation and nested PCR reads, yielding one entry per CDR3 protein. The sample shows about 120,000 distinct CDR3 sequences, 36% of them seen only once. The rearrangement joins TRBV20-1 to TRBJ1-2; D is ambiguous. Sequencing used central memory CD4+ T cells from blood. This clonotype originated in a human donor in good health. This chain's CDR3 is CSARDIGSYGYTF. CDR3 nucleotides: TGCAGTGCTAGAGATATCGGGTCCTATGGCTACACCTTC.